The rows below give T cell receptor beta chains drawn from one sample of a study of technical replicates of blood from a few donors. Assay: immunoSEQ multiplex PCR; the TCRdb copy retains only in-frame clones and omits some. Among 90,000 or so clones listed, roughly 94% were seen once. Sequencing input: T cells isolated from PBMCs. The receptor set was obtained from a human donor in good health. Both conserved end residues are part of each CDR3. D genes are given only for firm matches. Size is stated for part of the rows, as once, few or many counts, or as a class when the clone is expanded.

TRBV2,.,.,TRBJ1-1,TGTGCCAGCAGTGACAGGTACATGAACACTGAAGCTTTCTTT,CASSDRYMNTEAFF
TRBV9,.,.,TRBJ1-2,TGTGCCAGCAATACAGGGAACTATGGCTACACCTTC,CASNTGNYGYTF
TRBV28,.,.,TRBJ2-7,TGTGCCAGCAGTTTATATCCCCCGTACCCGGGCGAGCAGTACTTC,CASSLYPPYPGEQYF
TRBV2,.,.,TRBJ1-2,TGTGCCAGCAGTGCAGGGACATATGGCTACACCTTC,CASSAGTYGYTF
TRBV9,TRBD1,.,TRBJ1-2,TGTGCCAGCAGCGTAGCTACGACAGGGGGCACTTCTGGCGGCTACACCTTC,CASSVATTGGTSGGYTF
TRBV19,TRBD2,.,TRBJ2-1,TGTGCCAGTAGTACCTCTAGCGGGAGAAGGGATGAGCAGTTCTTC,CASSTSSGRRDEQFF
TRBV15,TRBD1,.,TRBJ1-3,TGTGCCACCAGCGGGACAGGGGGGTTCACCATATATTTT,CATSGTGGFTIYF
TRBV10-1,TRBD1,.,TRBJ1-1,TGCGCCAGCAGACAGGGGGCAGGTGAAGCTTTCTTT,CASRQGAGEAFF
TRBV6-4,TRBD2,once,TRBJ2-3,TGTGCCAGCAGTGACTCGACCGGGAGGGGCACAGATACGCAGTATTTT,CASSDSTGRGTDTQYF
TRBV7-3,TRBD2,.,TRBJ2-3,TGTGCCAGCAGCTCTGGGACTAGCCTAGGGAGTACGCAGTATTTT,CASSSGTSLGSTQYF
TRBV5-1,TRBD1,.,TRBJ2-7,TGCGCCAGCAGCTTGGTTAGTGGACAGGGTTACGAGCAGTACTTC,CASSLVSGQGYEQYF
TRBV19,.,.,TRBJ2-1,TGTGCCAGTAGTCCGGCGAGGTACAATGAGCAGTTCTTC,CASSPARYNEQFF
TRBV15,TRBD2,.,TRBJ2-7,TGTGCCACCAGCCCTAGCGGGAGCCCCTACGAGCAGTACTTC,CATSPSGSPYEQYF
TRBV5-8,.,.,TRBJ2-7,TGTGCCAGCAGCTTGCTGGGGGCCCAGCAGTACTTC,CASSLLGAQQYF
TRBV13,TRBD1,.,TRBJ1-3,TGTGCCAGCAGCTTAAGCCCCCCCGACAGGGCCATATATTTT,CASSLSPPDRAIYF
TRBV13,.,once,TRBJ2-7,TGTGCCAGCAGCTTAGGCTCGGGGGCGGGAGCAGACGAGCAGTACTTC,CASSLGSGAGADEQYF
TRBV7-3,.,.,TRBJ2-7,TGTGCCAGCAGCATCGGACTCGGAGACGAGCAGTACTTC,CASSIGLGDEQYF
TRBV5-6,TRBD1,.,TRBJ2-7,TGTGCCAGCAGCTCCGGGACAGGGAAGTACGAGCAGTACTTC,CASSSGTGKYEQYF
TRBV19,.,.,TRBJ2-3,TGTGCCAGTACCAAGCCGTGGAGCACAGATACGCAGTATTTT,CASTKPWSTDTQYF
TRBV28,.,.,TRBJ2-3,TGTGCCAGCAGTGCACTAGACACGCAGTATTTT,CASSALDTQYF
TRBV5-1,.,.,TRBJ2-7,TGCGCCAGCAGCTTGGGTCCGGGCAGGACTCTCTCCTACGAGCAGTACTTC,CASSLGPGRTLSYEQYF
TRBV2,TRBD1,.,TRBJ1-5,TGTGCCAGCGAAGGACAGGGTTATAGCAATCAGCCCCAGCATTTT,CASEGQGYSNQPQHF
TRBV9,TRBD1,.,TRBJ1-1,TGTGCCAGCAGCGTAGCAGACAGGGCTGAAGCTTTCTTT,CASSVADRAEAFF
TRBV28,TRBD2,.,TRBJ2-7,TGTGCCAGCAGTTACCTCGGGGGGGGACGAATGTACGAGCAGTACTTC,CASSYLGGGRMYEQYF
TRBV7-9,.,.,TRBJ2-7,TGTGCCAGCAGCCGCAGGGAAGACTACGAGCAGTACTTC,CASSRREDYEQYF
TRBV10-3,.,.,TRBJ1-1,TGTGGCACGGGTTACGGTGCAAACACTGAAGCTTTCTTT,CGTGYGANTEAFF